What follows describes a single T cell receptor (beta chain). Profiled with immunoSEQ multiplex PCR; TCRdb holds only in-frame clones, not every one. Altogether some 400,000 clones are present, more than 75% being singletons, with the ten largest covering roughly 1.2%. The sample originates from a study of blood T cell repertoires in COVID-19. Background on the study: Spain, Italy and the United States supplied samples that represented acute and convalescent COVID-19.

The ends were cut back, 5 bases at V and 4 bases at J, with 18 bases in the middle. There are 15 residues in the CDR3. From germline, CDR1 is SGHRS and CDR2 YFSETQ. The origin of this receptor is a human donor with acute or convalescent COVID-19. The donor label of this sample is uncertain. The sample consisted of peripheral blood. The chain is built from TRBV5-1 and TRBJ1-1; D might be TRBD1 (5 bases). The CDR3 nucleotides read TGCGCCAGCAGGGATTTAAGACTGGGGGGCACTGAAGCTTTCTTT. Amino acid sequence: CASRDLRLGGTEAFF.